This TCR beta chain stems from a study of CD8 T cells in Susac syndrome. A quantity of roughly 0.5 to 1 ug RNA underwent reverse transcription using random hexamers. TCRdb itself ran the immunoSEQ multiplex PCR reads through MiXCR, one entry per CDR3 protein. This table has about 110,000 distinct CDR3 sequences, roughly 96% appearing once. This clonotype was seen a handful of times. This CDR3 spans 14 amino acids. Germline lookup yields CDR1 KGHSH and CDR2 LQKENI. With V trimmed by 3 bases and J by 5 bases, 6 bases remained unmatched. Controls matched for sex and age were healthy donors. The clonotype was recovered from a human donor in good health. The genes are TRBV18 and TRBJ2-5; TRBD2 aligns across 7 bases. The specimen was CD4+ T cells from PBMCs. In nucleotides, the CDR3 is TGTGCCAGCTCACCGCGGGGGTCCGGGGAGACCCAGTACTTC. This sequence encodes CASSPRGSGETQYF.